These 15 T cell receptor beta chains originate from one sample sequenced in a study of CD8+CD57+ T cells in acquired aplastic anemia. Investigators profiled TCR beta VDJ and CDR3 from genomic DNA template. TCRdb reprocessed the reads via MiXCR and lists one record per CDR3 protein. The sample yields 180,000 or so distinct CDR3 sequences, approximately 45% seen once. Material: sorted CD4+, CD8+, or CD8+CD57+ T cells (not recorded which) from PBMCs. These receptors all come from a human donor in good health.

CDR3 coding DNA: TGTGCCAGTAGTGCCGACTTAAACTATGGCTACACCTTC. This gives the protein CASSADLNYGYTF. V and J are TRBV19 and TRBJ1-2; the D is unclear. CDR1 is LNHDA and CDR2 is SQIVND in the germline V gene (reference sequence). CDR3 length: 13 amino acids. The V gene lost 5 bases and the J gene lost 2 bases, with 9 bases spanning the gap.

This clonotype was detected many times. The chain is built from TRBV7-9 and TRBJ2-2; TRBD1 or TRBD2 may be the D gene (5 bases each). There are 14 residues in the CDR3. Germline loops: CDR1 SEHNR, CDR2 FQNEAQ (reference sequence). V lost 5 bases and J 7 bases, leaving 14 bases between the germline ends. In DNA form, the CDR3 reads TGTGCCAGCAGCCCTATTGTGAGGGGCGGGGAGCTGTTTTTT. Translated, it gives CASSPIVRGGELFF.

The chain recombines TRBV3-1 with TRBJ2-2; D ambiguous. Germline CDR1 is LGHDT and CDR2 is YNNKEL (reference sequence). The ends were cut back, 5 bases at V and 7 bases at J, with 14 bases in the middle. CDR3 length equals 14 residues. In nucleotides, the CDR3 is TGTGCCAGCAGCAAACTCCCCCGCGACGGGGAGCTGTTTTTT. Its protein product is CASSKLPRDGELFF.

The chain links TRBV5-6 to TRBJ2-7; 7 nucleotides align to TRBD1. Per germline, CDR1 SGHDT and CDR2 YYEEEE. CDR3 size: 13 residues. Trimming removed 4 bases from V and 3 bases from J; junction bases left unmatched: 4. CDR3 in amino acids: CASSEGTVYEQYF. The CDR3 region has the DNA TGTGCCAGCAGCGAAGGGACAGTCTACGAGCAGTACTTC.

For this clonotype: A junction end diverges from the germline sequence, so it may reflect a read error. The chain carries TRBV5-4 and TRBJ2-5; D gene uncertain. The CDR3 is made up of 13 amino acids. The V gene's germline CDR1 is SGHNT and CDR2 YYREEE (reference sequence). CDR3 nucleotide sequence: TGTGCCAGCAGCTTAGAATACCATGAGACCCAGTACTTC. Translating gives CASSLEYHETQYF.

The chain has TRBV11-2 and TRBJ2-2, with TRBD2 matching over 12 bases. Germline lookup yields CDR1 SGHAT and CDR2 FQNNGV. The CDR3 extends over 16 amino acids. The junction had 7 bases not matched to a gene; V was cut back by 6 bases and J by 5 bases. CDR3 loop: CASRDLAGGPTGELFF. The DNA of the CDR3 is TGTGCCAGCAGGGACCTAGCGGGGGGGCCGACCGGGGAGCTGTTTTTT.

The V call is TRBV9, the J call TRBJ2-6; 9 bases are shared with TRBD2. V lost 3 bases, J lost 2 bases, and 9 bases stayed unmatched. This CDR3 spans 18 amino acids. Germline CDR1 reads SGDLS; CDR2 reads YYNGEE. CDR3 sequence reads: CASSGFSGRLTGANVLTF. CDR3 bases: TGTGCCAGCAGCGGGTTTAGCGGGAGACTAACTGGGGCCAACGTCCTGACTTTC.

CDR3 loop: CASSQGGLYEQYF. The CDR3 nucleotides are TGTGCCAGCAGTCAGGGGGGGCTCTACGAGCAGTACTTC. This chain joins TRBV6-1 and TRBJ2-7; tentatively, D is TRBD1 or TRBD2 (7 bases each). V lost 5 bases, J lost 3 bases, and 11 bases lay in between. The CDR3 sequence is 13 residues long. From germline, CDR1 is MNHNS and CDR2 SASEGT.

The chain is built from TRBV6-1 and TRBJ2-2, with no clear D. The CDR3 loop spans 14 amino acids. The germline gives CDR1 MNHNS, CDR2 SASEGT. Trimming cost V 7 bases and J 5 bases, with 14 bases left between them. CDR3 nucleotides: TGTGCCAGCATGACCCCCGACGGGACCGGGGAGCTGTTTTTT. Amino acid sequence: CASMTPDGTGELFF.

The table lists this clonotype with many counts. The chain carries TRBV20-1 and TRBJ1-5; D unresolved. CDR1 and CDR2 (germline): DFQATT, SNEGSKA (reference sequence). Trimming took 1 base from V and 7 from J, leaving 8 bases between them. The CDR3 length is 12 residues. CDR3 protein: CSARVGGQPQHF. CDR3 coding DNA: TGCAGTGCTAGAGTTGGTGGACAGCCCCAGCATTTT.

This clonotype was found many times. As DNA, the CDR3 is TGCAGTGCTAGGAGGACGGGAGGGGAGACCCAGTACTTC. It is translated as CSARRTGGETQYF. The rearrangement links TRBV20-1 to TRBJ2-5; 8 bases match TRBD2. V lost 3 bases, J lost 5 bases, and 5 bases stayed unmatched. The germline CDR1 and CDR2 sequences are DFQATT and SNEGSKA (reference sequence). The CDR3 runs to 13 residues.

This clonotype was seen ten or more times. V is TRBV9 and J is TRBJ1-1; no definite D call. The CDR3 covers 12 residues. V lost 7 bases and J lost 1, with 8 bases in between. Per the germline V gene, CDR1 is SGDLS and CDR2 is YYNGEE. The CDR3 here is CASQGPNTEAFF. The CDR3 DNA reads TGTGCCAGCCAAGGACCGAACACTGAAGCTTTCTTT. The entire variable domain, with the rest obtained from reference TRBV9 and TRBJ1-1, is as follows: DSGVTQTPKHLITATGQRVTLRCSPRSGDLSVYWYQQSLDQGLQFLIQYYNGEERAKGNILERFSAQQFPDLHSELNLSSLELGDSALYFCASQGPNTEAFFGQGTRLTVV.

Regarding this clonotype: A much larger clone differs by one base, so this may be a read error. The gene calls are TRBV5-1 and TRBJ2-1; 7 bases are shared with TRBD1. The junction had 7 bases not matched to a gene; V was cut back by 2 bases and J by 8 bases. This CDR3 has 14 residues. CDR1 SGHRS and CDR2 YFSETQ come from the germline V gene. This chain's CDR3 is CASSFGDSAYEQFF. The DNA for the CDR3 is TGCGCCAGCAGCTTTGGGGACAGCGCGTATGAGCAGTTCTTC.

As to this clonotype: A much larger clone differs by one base, so this may be a read error. The chain carries TRBV5-1 and TRBJ2-5; D ambiguous. This CDR3 region has 14 residues. Germline V CDR1 and CDR2: SGHRS, YFSETQ. The CDR3 spells CASSLVPTQGTQYF. The CDR3 coding sequence is TGCGCCAGCAGCTTGGTTCCGACACAAGGGACCCAGTACTTC.

This clonotype was counted ten times or more. V and J are TRBV5-1 and TRBJ2-7; maybe TRBD2 (5 bases). Germline values: CDR1 SGHRS, CDR2 YFSETQ. V dropped 2 bases and J dropped 2 bases, with 8 bases sitting between them. This CDR3 spans 13 amino acids. Here the CDR3 DNA reads TGCGCCAGCAGCTTAACCGGGACCTACGAGCAGTACTTC. It encodes CASSLTGTYEQYF. Drawing the rest from reference TRBV5-1 and TRBJ2-7, the complete variable domain is KAGVTQTPRYLIKTRGQQVTLSCSPISGHRSVSWYQQTPGQGLQFLFEYFSETQRNKGNFPGRFSGRQFSNSRSEMNVSTLELGDSALYLCASSLTGTYEQYFGPGTRLTVT.